One and the same sample provided the 30 T cell receptor beta chains below, sequenced in a study of cytomegalovirus exposure and HLA in healthy donors. The PCR ran on 60 Vbeta and 13 Jbeta primers. Sequenced by immunoSEQ multiplex PCR; TCRdb stores in-frame clones only, minus some. This sample yields approximately 280,000 clones, of which 70% to 90% are seen a single time; about 2.3% belongs to the top ten. Material: PBMCs. The receptors originated from a woman aged 18-29 years in good health and CMV-seronegative.

The chain joins TRBV19 to TRBJ1-5; D not certain. The CDR3 contains 15 residues. The V and J ends lost 3 bases and 0 bases respectively, with 9 bases between them. Germline values: CDR1 LNHDA, CDR2 SQIVND (reference sequence). CDR3 bases: TGTGCCAGTAGTATGGAGGGCTATAGCAATCAGCCCCAGCATTTT. Translating gives CASSMEGYSNQPQHF. Combining the CDR3 with reference TRBV19 and TRBJ1-5 gives the whole variable domain DGGITQSPKYLFRKEGQNVTLSCEQNLNHDAMYWYRQDPGQGLRLIYYSQIVNDFQKGDIAEGYSVSREKKESFPLTVTSAQKNPTAFYLCASSMEGYSNQPQHFGDGTRLSIL.

V gene TRBV2 combines with J gene TRBJ1-2; TRBD1 aligns across 8 bases. V gave up 6 bases and J gave up 6 bases; unmatched junction bases: 9. Germline loops: CDR1 SNHLY, CDR2 FYNNEI. The CDR3 spans 14 residues. The CDR3 protein is CASSREETGDGYTF. Written as DNA, the CDR3 is TGTGCCAGCAGCCGGGAGGAGACAGGGGATGGCTACACCTTC. Using reference TRBV2 and TRBJ1-2 for the parts outside the CDR3, the full variable domain is EPEVTQTPSHQVTQMGQEVILRCVPISNHLYFYWYRQILGQKVEFLVSFYNNEISEKSEIFDDQFSVERPDGSNFTLKIRSTKLEDSAMYFCASSREETGDGYTFGSGTRLTVV.

This chain joins TRBV5-6 and TRBJ2-3; 12 nucleotides align to TRBD2. Germline-derived CDR1 and CDR2 are SGHDT and YYEEEE. V dropped 4 bases and J dropped 4; count of bases not matched to a gene: 7. This CDR3 contains 16 residues. The DNA for the CDR3 is TGTGCCAGCAGCCGCCGGACTAGCGGGGTGGCAGATACGCAGTATTTT. Its translation is CASSRRTSGVADTQYF.

This rearrangement joins TRBV21-1 to TRBJ2-3; the table calls TRBD2, which could not be checked here. TRBV21-1 is a known pseudogene. The CDR3 length is 18 residues. CDR3 region: CASSKEKKLADNTDTQYF. In DNA form, the CDR3 reads TGTGCCAGCAGCAAAGAGAAAAAACTAGCGGACAACACAGATACGCAGTATTTT.

The genes are TRBV14 and TRBJ2-7; D gene uncertain. Trimming removed 0 bases at V and 3 bases at J, with 6 bases between. The V gene's germline CDR1 is SGHDN and CDR2 FVKESK. The CDR3 consists of 13 residues. CDR3 nucleotides: TGTGCCAGCAGCCAAGATTATCTCTACGAGCAGTACTTC. Amino acids: CASSQDYLYEQYF. The whole variable domain, remainder taken from reference TRBV14 and TRBJ2-7, is EAGVTQFPSHSVIEKGQTVTLRCDPISGHDNLYWYRRVMGKEIKFLLHFVKESKQDESGMPNNRFLAERTGGTYSTLKVQPAELEDSGVYFCASSQDYLYEQYFGPGTRLTVT.

This chain links TRBV10-3 with TRBJ2-5; no definite D call. CDR1 is ENHRY and CDR2 is SYGVKD in the germline V gene. The V and J ends lost 6 bases and 2 bases respectively, with 19 bases between them. This CDR3 has 16 amino acids. DNA of the CDR3: TGTGCCATCAGCCAAGGAGCTATCGTCCATCAAGAGACCCAGTACTTC. This encodes CAISQGAIVHQETQYF.

The gene calls are TRBV6-5 and TRBJ2-7; maybe TRBD1 (7 bases). This CDR3 spans 15 amino acids. Trimming shortened V by 6 bases and J by 6 bases, and 21 bases separated the two germline ends. Germline V gene sequence: CDR1 MNHEY, CDR2 SVGAGI. CDR3 region: CASRYGGTGVFEQYF. CDR3 in DNA: TGTGCCAGCAGATACGGGGGAACAGGGGTTTTCGAGCAGTACTTC.

This chain links TRBV5-1 with TRBJ2-7, with D possibly matching TRBD1 (6 bases). Germline V CDR1 and CDR2: SGHRS, YFSETQ. The CDR3 totals 15 residues. V lost 3 bases and J lost 3, with 16 bases in between. In nucleotides, the CDR3 is TGCGCCAGCAGCTCCAGGGGTAGCACTAACTACGAGCAGTACTTC. Translated: CASSSRGSTNYEQYF.

This chain connects TRBV5-1 to TRBJ1-6, with a tentative D call TRBD1 (6 bases). The germline gives CDR1 SGHRS, CDR2 YFSETQ. The CDR3 consists of 14 residues. With 2 bases removed from V and 14 bases from J, the gap between germline ends came to 17 bases. CDR3 residues: CASSFGDTQVTLHF. For the CDR3, the DNA is TGCGCCAGCAGCTTCGGGGACACGCAGGTCACCCTCCACTTT. The full variable domain, in which reference TRBV5-1 and TRBJ1-6 provide the parts outside the CDR3, is KAGVTQTPRYLIKTRGQQVTLSCSPISGHRSVSWYQQTPGQGLQFLFEYFSETQRNKGNFPGRFSGRQFSNSRSEMNVSTLELGDSALYLCASSFGDTQVTLHFGNGTRLTVT.

The chain has TRBV12-5 and TRBJ2-2; 9 bases are shared with TRBD1. Trimming took 6 bases from V and 5 from J; bases not matched to a gene: 13. CDR1 and CDR2 (germline): LGHNT, FRNRAP. This CDR3 is 17 amino acids long. The CDR3 region is CASGQYLVTGGTGELFF. DNA for the CDR3: TGTGCTAGTGGCCAATATTTAGTGACAGGGGGAACCGGGGAGCTGTTTTTT. The full variable domain, completed using reference TRBV12-5 and TRBJ2-2, is DARVTQTPRHKVTEMGQEVTMRCQPILGHNTVFWYRQTMMQGLELLAYFRNRAPLDDSGMPKDRFSAEMPDATLATLKIQPSEPRDSAVYFCASGQYLVTGGTGELFFGEGSRLTVL.

This clone appeared once. The chain joins TRBV7-8 to TRBJ2-2; perhaps TRBD2 as D (7 bases). The ends were cut back, 1 base at V and 6 bases at J, with 15 bases in the middle. This CDR3 contains 16 residues. CDR1 is SGHVS, CDR2 FQNEAQ, per germline. CDR3: CASSLVAGAPPGELFF. The CDR3 nucleotides read TGTGCCAGCAGCTTAGTGGCGGGGGCCCCCCCCGGGGAGCTGTTTTTT. Combining the CDR3 with reference TRBV7-8 and TRBJ2-2 gives the whole variable domain GAGVSQSPRYKVAKRGQDVALRCDPISGHVSLFWYQQALGQGPEFLTYFQNEAQLDKSGLPSDRFFAERPEGSVSTLKIQRTQQEDSAVYLCASSLVAGAPPGELFFGEGSRLTVL.

The chain couples TRBV29-1 to TRBJ2-3; D ambiguous. The CDR3 length is 13 residues. Trimming cost V 3 bases and J 0 bases, with 7 bases left between them. Germline V lookup: CDR1 SQVTM, CDR2 ANQGSEA. Here the CDR3 reads CSVDRSSTDTQYF. In DNA, the CDR3 is TGCAGCGTTGACAGGTCTAGCACAGATACGCAGTATTTT.

The chain recombines TRBV5-1 with TRBJ1-3, with a possible D match to TRBD1 (5 bases). Deletions cut 4 bases from V and 0 bases from J, with 14 bases between. Germline values: CDR1 SGHRS, CDR2 YFSETQ. There are 16 residues in the CDR3. The CDR3 DNA reads as TGCGCCAGCAGCATGCGGGACGTTGCCTCTGGAAACACCATATATTTT. Amino acid sequence: CASSMRDVASGNTIYF.

The rearrangement uses TRBV25-1 and TRBJ2-1, with a weak D call TRBD2 (5 bases). V was cut by 7 bases and J by 1 base, with 14 bases left in between. The CDR3 loop spans 15 amino acids. Germline V gives CDR1 MGHDK, CDR2 SYGVNS. The CDR3 reads CASTPSGKSYNEQFF. The CDR3 bases are TGTGCCAGCACCCCCTCCGGGAAATCCTACAATGAGCAGTTCTTC.

The genes are TRBV5-6 and TRBJ1-5; D not resolved. Trimming cost V 0 bases and J 1 base, with 5 bases left between them. Germline CDR1 is SGHDT and CDR2 is YYEEEE. This CDR3 is 14 amino acids long. DNA for the CDR3: TGTGCCAGCAGCTTGGGCGTGAGCAATCAGCCCCAGCATTTT. Protein product: CASSLGVSNQPQHF.

This clone showed up just a few times. The rearrangement uses TRBV4-1 and TRBJ1-1, with TRBD1 as a possible D gene (5 bases). Germline CDR1 MGHRA, CDR2 YSYEKL. The CDR3 runs to 15 residues. Deletions cut 1 base from V and 3 bases from J, with 12 bases between. CDR3 coding DNA: TGCGCCAGCAGCCAAGTCCAGGGTAAGGACACTGAAGCTTTCTTT. The encoded protein is CASSQVQGKDTEAFF.

The J gene is TRBJ2-3, the V gene TRBV10-3, with 10 bases aligning to TRBD2. Germline values: CDR1 ENHRY, CDR2 SYGVKD. The CDR3 covers 16 residues. Trimming removed 2 bases from V and 2 bases from J; junction bases left unmatched: 4. The CDR3 protein is CAISEGLAGATDTQYF. The DNA for the CDR3 is TGTGCCATCAGTGAGGGTCTAGCGGGGGCCACAGATACGCAGTATTTT.

The CDR3 DNA is TGTGCCACCGGAGCCTACGAGCAGTACTTC. Protein: CATGAYEQYF. The chain couples TRBV6-5 to TRBJ2-5; D not certain. The tail of the sequence fits TRBJ2-7 better, so the J call may be wrong. Germline CDR1 reads MNHEY; CDR2 reads SVGAGI. The length of the CDR3 is 10 residues.

The CDR3 is CASSVGLAGHNEQFF. CDR3 nucleotide sequence: TGTGCCAGCAGCGTAGGGCTAGCGGGGCACAATGAGCAGTTCTTC. V is TRBV9 and J is TRBJ2-1; 9 nucleotides agree with TRBD2. J was trimmed by 5 bases and V by 0 bases; bases with no gene match: 3. This CDR3 comprises 15 residues. CDR1 is SGDLS and CDR2 is YYNGEE in the germline V gene.

The chain joins TRBV18 to TRBJ1-1; D is possibly TRBD1 (6 bases). The V end lost 1 base, the J end lost 2 bases, and 11 bases lay between the germline ends. The CDR3 totals 15 residues. Germline V gene sequence: CDR1 KGHSH, CDR2 LQKENI. CDR3 residues: CASSPLPGANTEAFF. CDR3 coding DNA: TGTGCCAGCTCACCACTTCCAGGGGCAAACACTGAAGCTTTCTTT.

The chain carries TRBV6-6 and TRBJ1-5; 10 bases are shared with TRBD1. The CDR3 extends over 15 amino acids. Germline loops: CDR1 MNHNY, CDR2 SVGAGI (reference sequence). J gave up 5 bases and V 10 bases, and 11 bases lay outside the gene matches. DNA of the CDR3: TGTGCCACCAGGACAGGGGGTATGTCGGATCAGCCCCAGCATTTT. Protein product: CATRTGGMSDQPQHF.

This clone has a single count. The chain couples TRBV4-2 to TRBJ2-5, with TRBD2 matching 7 bases. After removal of 0 bases from V and 3 bases from J, the junction contained 4 bases not matched to a gene. This CDR3 is 15 amino acids long. CDR1 is LGHNA, CDR2 YNFKEQ, per germline. The CDR3 is CASSQEASGKETQYF. The CDR3 nucleotides are TGTGCCAGCAGCCAAGAGGCTAGCGGAAAAGAGACCCAGTACTTC.

This clone was seen a few times. For the CDR3, the DNA is TGTGCCAGCAGTGATACCGCTGAGGGGGCTGAAGCTTTCTTT. It yields the protein CASSDTAEGAEAFF. This chain uses TRBV6-5 with TRBJ1-1; weak D call: TRBD1 (6 bases). The germline V and J ends were trimmed by 5 bases and 6 bases, with 16 bases remaining between them. Germline values: CDR1 MNHEY, CDR2 SVGAGI. The CDR3 is 14 residues long.

The chain couples TRBV5-1 to TRBJ1-4, with unresolved D. The germline CDR1 and CDR2 sequences are SGHRS and YFSETQ. Trimming removed 4 bases at V and 2 bases at J, with 15 bases between. CDR3 length equals 16 residues. CDR3 DNA: TGCGCCAGCAGCACCCTAGGTTCCTTGACTAATGAAAAACTGTTTTTT. This sequence encodes CASSTLGSLTNEKLFF.

This rearrangement joins TRBV6-5 to TRBJ2-3; a weak D match, TRBD2 (6 bases). The V gene's germline CDR1 is MNHEY and CDR2 SVGAGI. This CDR3 is 13 amino acids long. Trimming left V 8 bases short and J 5 bases short, with 14 bases between. The DNA of the CDR3 is TGTGCCAGCCGGAGGGACGTTGGAGATACGCAGTATTTT. This sequence encodes CASRRDVGDTQYF.

The chain is built from TRBV9 and TRBJ2-3; TRBD2 matches 8 bases. The CDR3 totals 16 residues. The J segment lost 2 bases and the V segment lost 0 bases, leaving 5 bases of the junction unmatched. Germline V gene lookup returns CDR1 SGDLS and CDR2 YYNGEE. CDR3 residues: CASSVGGGPNTDTQYF. The CDR3 DNA is TGTGCCAGCAGCGTAGGCGGGGGGCCCAACACAGATACGCAGTATTTT.

This clone was found a few times. V gene TRBV11-3 combines with J gene TRBJ1-1; D unresolved. This CDR3 comprises 13 residues. Germline values: CDR1 SGHNT, CDR2 YENEEA. V lost 6 bases and J 5 bases, leaving 13 bases between the germline ends. DNA for the CDR3: TGTGCCAGCAGTATTGGTACTTTGACTGAAGCTTTCTTT. As protein: CASSIGTLTEAFF. The whole variable domain, filled in from reference TRBV11-3 and TRBJ1-1, reads EAGVVQSPRYKIIEKKQPVAFWCNPISGHNTLYWYLQNLGQGPELLIRYENEEAVDDSQLPKDRFSAERLKGVDSTLKIQPAELGDSAVYLCASSIGTLTEAFFGQGTRLTVV.

The rearrangement joins TRBV11-2 to TRBJ1-6; weak D call: TRBD1 (5 bases). CDR3 length: 17 amino acids. V was pared by 5 bases and J by 2 bases, with 16 bases between. Looked up from germline, CDR1 is SGHAT and CDR2 is FQNNGV. DNA of the CDR3: TGTGCCAGCAGCCACACGACAGCTTTAGCCTATAATTCACCCCTCCACTTT. Translated: CASSHTTALAYNSPLHF.

V usage is TRBV28 and J usage is TRBJ1-3; a possible D gene is TRBD1 (6 bases). This CDR3 spans 14 amino acids. V lost 6 bases and J lost 4, with 13 bases in between. Germline V gives CDR1 MDHEN, CDR2 SYDVKM. For the CDR3, the DNA is TGTGCCAGCAGCCGTGGCAGGGGCGGAAACACCATATATTTT. It encodes CASSRGRGGNTIYF. The full variable domain, in which reference TRBV28 and TRBJ1-3 provide the parts outside the CDR3, is DVKVTQSSRYLVKRTGEKVFLECVQDMDHENMFWYRQDPGLGLRLIYFSYDVKMKEKGDIPEGYSVSREKKERFSLILESASTNQTSMYLCASSRGRGGNTIYFGEGSWLTVV.

The chain is built from TRBV6-6 and TRBJ1-1; weak D call: TRBD1 (6 bases). The length of the CDR3 is 15 residues. Germline loops: CDR1 MNHNY, CDR2 SVGAGI (reference sequence). V was trimmed by 0 bases and J by 5 bases, leaving 13 bases between them. The CDR3 loop is CASSYSDRPRTEAFF. The CDR3 nucleotides are TGTGCCAGCAGTTACTCCGACAGGCCCAGGACTGAAGCTTTCTTT.